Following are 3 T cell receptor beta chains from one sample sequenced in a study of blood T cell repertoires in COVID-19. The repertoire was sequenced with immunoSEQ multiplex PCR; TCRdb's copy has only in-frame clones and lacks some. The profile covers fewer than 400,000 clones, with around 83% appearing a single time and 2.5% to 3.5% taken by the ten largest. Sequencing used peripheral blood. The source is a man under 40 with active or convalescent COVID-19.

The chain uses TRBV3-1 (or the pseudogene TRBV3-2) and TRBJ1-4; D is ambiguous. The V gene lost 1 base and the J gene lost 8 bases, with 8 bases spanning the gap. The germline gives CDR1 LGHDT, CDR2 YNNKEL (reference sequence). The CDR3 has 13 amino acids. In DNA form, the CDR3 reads TGTGCCAGCAGCCAAGCTATAAGCGAAAAACTGTTTTTT. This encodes CASSQAISEKLFF.

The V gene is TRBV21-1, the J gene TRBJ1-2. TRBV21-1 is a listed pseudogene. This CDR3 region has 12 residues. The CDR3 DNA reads TGTGCCAGCAGCAATGTGGGAGGGGGCTACACCTTC. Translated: CASSNVGGGYTF.

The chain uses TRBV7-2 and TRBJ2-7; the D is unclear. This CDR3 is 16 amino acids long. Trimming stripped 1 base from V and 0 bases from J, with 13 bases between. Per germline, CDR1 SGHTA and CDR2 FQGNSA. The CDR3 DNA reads TGTGCCAGCAGCTTAGATCTGGCAGCGATCTCCTACGAGCAGTACTTC. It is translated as CASSLDLAAISYEQYF. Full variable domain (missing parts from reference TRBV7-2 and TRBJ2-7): GAGVSQSPSNKVTEKGKDVELRCDPISGHTALYWYRQSLGQGLEFLIYFQGNSAPDKSGLPSDRFSAERTGGSVSTLTIQRTQQEDSAVYLCASSLDLAAISYEQYFGPGTRLTVT.